The 32 T cell receptor beta chains below come from one sample, sequenced in a study of blood T cell repertoires in COVID-19. Sequenced by immunoSEQ multiplex PCR; TCRdb stores in-frame clones only, minus some. Here the sample spans about 220,000 clones, under 90% being singletons. The specimen was peripheral blood. The origin of the receptors is a woman aged 40 to 55 with active or convalescent COVID-19.

The chain employs TRBV6-1 and TRBJ2-3; no clear D. There are 13 residues in the CDR3. With 1 base removed from V and 6 bases from J, the gap between germline ends came to 8 bases. The germline CDR1 and CDR2 sequences are MNHNS and SASEGT. CDR3 nucleotide sequence: TGTGCCAGCAGTGAAGAGAGTTGGGATACGCAGTATTTT. Translation: CASSEESWDTQYF.

This chain connects TRBV3-1 (or the pseudogene TRBV3-2) to TRBJ2-7; 7 bases are a match to TRBD2. Germline CDR1 is LGHDT and CDR2 is YNNKEL (reference sequence). The CDR3 is 18 residues long. V was clipped by 2 bases and J by 3 bases; unmatched bases: 16. The CDR3 DNA reads TGTGCCAGCAGCCAAAAAGGTATAAGCGCTAGCGGAGGCTACGAGCAGTACTTC. It is translated as CASSQKGISASGGYEQYF.

The chain joins TRBV27 to TRBJ1-1; D gene ambiguous. The germline V gene encodes CDR1 MNHEY and CDR2 SMNVEV (reference sequence). This CDR3 has 13 residues. Deletions cut 6 bases from V and 11 bases from J, with 19 bases between. DNA for the CDR3: TGTGCCAGCAGCACCCTTTGGGTTGGGAGGGCTTTCTTT. As protein: CASSTLWVGRAFF.

This sequence joins TRBV18 and TRBJ1-1; 7 bases align to TRBD1. V was pared by 5 bases and J by 0 bases, with 6 bases of the junction left unmatched. This CDR3 is built from 15 residues. Per the germline V gene, CDR1 is KGHSH and CDR2 is LQKENI. The CDR3 is CASSASGGLNTEAFF. CDR3 bases: TGTGCCAGCTCAGCCTCAGGGGGACTGAACACTGAAGCTTTCTTT.

V usage is TRBV7-9 and J usage is TRBJ1-6; TRBD1 might be the D (5 bases). The CDR3 covers 14 residues. The germline V gene has CDR1 SEHNR and CDR2 FQNEAQ (reference sequence). Trimming took 3 bases from V and 7 from J, leaving 10 bases between them. CDR3 loop: CASSFGGANSPLHF. DNA of the CDR3: TGTGCCAGCAGCTTCGGTGGGGCAAATTCACCCCTCCACTTT. Full variable domain (missing parts from reference TRBV7-9 and TRBJ1-6): DTGVSQNPRHKITKRGQNVTFRCDPISEHNRLYWYRQTLGQGPEFLTYFQNEAQLEKSRLLSDRFSAERPKGSFSTLEIQRTEQGDSAMYLCASSFGGANSPLHFGNGTRLTVT.

The chain combines TRBV10-2 with TRBJ1-5, with 8 bases matching TRBD1. The germline CDR1 and CDR2 sequences are WSHSY and SAAADI. The CDR3 sequence is 15 residues long. V lost 1 base, J lost 7 bases, and 6 bases stayed unmatched. The CDR3 region has the DNA TGCGCCAGCAGTGAGTGGGGACAGGAGGGCCAGCCCCAGCATTTT. Encoded protein: CASSEWGQEGQPQHF.

V usage is TRBV12-3 or TRBV12-4 and J usage is TRBJ2-7; D unresolved. Between the trimmed V and J ends, which lost 6 bases and 4 bases, there was a span of 13 bases. The length of the CDR3 is 13 residues. In DNA, the CDR3 is TGTGCCAGCAGGGCCCCGGGTTTGTACGAGCAGTACTTC. This gives the protein CASRAPGLYEQYF.

Concerning this clone: The same CDR3 arises from other DNA sequences in this sample as well. V gene TRBV14 combines with J gene TRBJ1-2; D possibly corresponds to TRBD1 (5 bases). CDR1 is SGHDN, CDR2 FVKESK, per germline. V was cut by 3 bases and J by 2 bases, with 7 bases left in between. This CDR3 spans 13 amino acids. Here the CDR3 reads CASSQGQNYGYTF. The CDR3, as DNA: TGTGCCAGCAGCCAGGGGCAGAACTATGGCTACACCTTC. The whole variable domain, remainder taken from reference TRBV14 and TRBJ1-2, is EAGVTQFPSHSVIEKGQTVTLRCDPISGHDNLYWYRRVMGKEIKFLLHFVKESKQDESGMPNNRFLAERTGGTYSTLKVQPAELEDSGVYFCASSQGQNYGYTFGSGTRLTVV.

The chain combines TRBV29-1 with TRBJ2-1; D ambiguous. Germline values: CDR1 SQVTM, CDR2 ANQGSEA. The CDR3 is 14 amino acids. V was shortened by 0 bases and J by 0 bases, with 6 bases between the two germline ends. The CDR3 coding sequence is TGCAGCGTTGAAGACCGGAGCTCCTACAATGAGCAGTTCTTC. It encodes CSVEDRSSYNEQFF.

The chain has TRBV5-1 and TRBJ2-7; 9 nucleotides align to TRBD1. The CDR3 covers 14 residues. The germline V gene encodes CDR1 SGHRS and CDR2 YFSETQ. Trimming cost V 0 bases and J 5 bases; bases outside gene matches: 3. In DNA form, the CDR3 reads TGCGCCAGCAGCTTGGGGACAGGGGCCCACGAGCAGTACTTC. As protein: CASSLGTGAHEQYF.

The V gene is TRBV7-2, the J gene TRBJ1-2; D is uncertain. Germline V gene lookup returns CDR1 SGHTA and CDR2 FQGNSA. The ends were cut back, 5 bases at V and 2 bases at J, with 18 bases in the middle. The CDR3 is 16 amino acids. CDR3 region: CASSQWGGLANYGYTF. The CDR3 nucleotides are TGTGCCAGCAGCCAGTGGGGAGGCTTGGCCAACTATGGCTACACCTTC. Full variable domain (outside the CDR3, taken from reference TRBV7-2 and TRBJ1-2): GAGVSQSPSNKVTEKGKDVELRCDPISGHTALYWYRQSLGQGLEFLIYFQGNSAPDKSGLPSDRFSAERTGGSVSTLTIQRTQQEDSAVYLCASSQWGGLANYGYTFGSGTRLTVV.

The chain has TRBV10-3 and TRBJ1-1, with D hard to call. The germline V gene has CDR1 ENHRY and CDR2 SYGVKD. The CDR3 totals 12 residues. The V gene lost 2 bases and the J gene lost 7 bases, with 8 bases spanning the gap. CDR3 residues: CAISEVAVEAFF. CDR3 DNA: TGTGCCATCAGTGAGGTGGCAGTTGAAGCTTTCTTT.

The chain employs TRBV24-1 and TRBJ2-7; the D gene is possibly TRBD1 (5 bases). This CDR3 has 13 amino acids. V was clipped by 3 bases and J by 3 bases, with 8 bases between them. Germline values: CDR1 KGHDR, CDR2 SFDVKD. The chain's CDR3 is CATSDGRVYEQYF. CDR3 in DNA: TGTGCCACCAGTGATGGCAGGGTCTACGAGCAGTACTTC.

The table lists this clone with a few counts. DNA of the CDR3: TGCGCCAGCAGCCAAGATCCGGGACAGGGATTTGGAAACACCATATATTTT. Translated, it gives CASSQDPGQGFGNTIYF. This sequence joins TRBV4-3 and TRBJ1-3, with TRBD1 identical over 9 bases. V shed 0 bases, J shed 3 bases, and the junction held 6 bases outside the gene matches. Germline assignment: CDR1 LGHNA and CDR2 YSLEER. This CDR3 comprises 17 residues.

The V gene is TRBV20-1, the J gene TRBJ2-7, with 9 nucleotides matching TRBD1. Germline values: CDR1 DFQATT, CDR2 SNEGSKA (reference sequence). Losses at the gene ends were 4 bases for V and 6 bases for J; bases not matched to a gene: 13. The CDR3 is 15 residues long. CDR3 coding DNA: TGCAGTGCTACTGACGTCTCGAGACAGGGGGTCGAGCAGTACTTC. The encoded protein is CSATDVSRQGVEQYF.

The CDR3 loop is CASSQADRGNNEQFF. The CDR3, as DNA: TGCGCCAGCAGCCAGGCGGACAGGGGGAACAATGAGCAGTTCTTC. This chain uses TRBV4-1 with TRBJ2-1, with 10 nucleotides matching TRBD1. The junction had 4 bases not matched to a gene; V was cut back by 3 bases and J by 5 bases. CDR3 length equals 15 residues. Germline loops: CDR1 MGHRA, CDR2 YSYEKL.

The CDR3, as DNA: TGTGCCAGCAGCTACGGGACAGCCTCTGAAGCTTTCTTT. As protein: CASSYGTASEAFF. The chain joins TRBV6-5 to TRBJ1-1; 7 nucleotides align to TRBD1. Germline values: CDR1 MNHEY, CDR2 SVGAGI. V shed 6 bases, J shed 6 bases, and the junction held 7 bases outside the gene matches. The CDR3 is 13 amino acids.

V and J are TRBV4-2 and TRBJ2-2, with 8 bases lining up with TRBD1. CDR1 and CDR2 from the germline V gene are LGHNA and YNFKEQ. CDR3 length: 16 residues. V shed 1 base and J 6 bases; nucleotides not matched to a gene: 7. CDR3 in amino acids: CASSQAGGQVPGELFF. The CDR3 region has the DNA TGTGCCAGCAGCCAAGCTGGGGGACAGGTCCCCGGGGAGCTGTTTTTT.

This CDR3 reads CASSYSLARGHEQYF. The CDR3, as DNA: TGTGCCAGCAGTTACTCGTTAGCCAGGGGGCACGAGCAGTACTTC. The chain carries TRBV6-5 and TRBJ2-7; 8 bases align to TRBD1. V was pared by 0 bases and J by 5 bases, with 6 bases of the junction left unmatched. The CDR3 has 15 residues. CDR1 is MNHEY and CDR2 is SVGAGI in the germline V gene.

The CDR3 nucleotides are TGTGCCAGCAGCGAGCGACAGGGAGTAGGCTATGGCTACACCTTC. Translation gives CASSERQGVGYGYTF. The V and J genes are TRBV7-3 and TRBJ1-2, with 7 positions matching TRBD1. CDR1 and CDR2 (germline): SGHTA, FQGTGA. V lost 5 bases to trimming and J lost 4 bases; unmatched junction nucleotides: 10. CDR3 length: 15 residues.

This sequence joins TRBV10-2 and TRBJ1-5; D is ambiguous. The CDR3 contains 12 residues. The ends were cut back, 3 bases at V and 5 bases at J, with 5 bases in the middle. CDR1 and CDR2 from the germline V gene are WSHSY and SAAADI. The chain's CDR3 is CASSEIYQPQHF. The CDR3 region has the DNA TGCGCCAGCAGTGAAATATATCAGCCCCAGCATTTT.

J is TRBJ2-5 and V is TRBV4-1, with 9 bases matching TRBD2. The CDR3 runs 15 residues. Trimming removed 2 bases from V and 6 bases from J; junction bases left unmatched: 7. Germline V gene sequence: CDR1 MGHRA, CDR2 YSYEKL. The chain's CDR3 is CASSQIAGGLKTQYF. CDR3 DNA sequence: TGCGCCAGCAGCCAAATTGCGGGAGGGCTGAAGACCCAGTACTTC.

The chain carries TRBV5-1 and TRBJ1-2; TRBD1 matches 10 bases. The germline V gene encodes CDR1 SGHRS and CDR2 YFSETQ. V was pared by 0 bases and J by 8 bases, with 13 bases of the junction left unmatched. This CDR3 has 17 amino acids. Written as DNA, the CDR3 is TGCGCCAGCAGCTTGGGGACCTCCGGGACAGGGGAGCAAGGCTACACCTTC. Amino acid sequence: CASSLGTSGTGEQGYTF. The variable domain in full, completed from reference TRBV5-1 and TRBJ1-2, reads KAGVTQTPRYLIKTRGQQVTLSCSPISGHRSVSWYQQTPGQGLQFLFEYFSETQRNKGNFPGRFSGRQFSNSRSEMNVSTLELGDSALYLCASSLGTSGTGEQGYTFGSGTRLTVV.

The chain links TRBV6-5 to TRBJ1-2; D unresolved. V lost 5 bases and J lost 2, with 15 bases in between. This CDR3 region has 15 residues. In germline, CDR1 is MNHEY, CDR2 SVGAGI. Written as DNA, the CDR3 is TGTGCCAGCAGTACCGGGTCTCTATCGAACTATGGCTACACCTTC. It yields the protein CASSTGSLSNYGYTF.

The chain links TRBV7-3 to TRBJ2-7; 7 nucleotides line up with TRBD1. CDR1 is SGHTA and CDR2 is FQGTGA in the germline V gene. The CDR3 spans 15 residues. With V trimmed by 2 bases and J by 4 bases, 8 bases remained unmatched. This chain's CDR3 is CASSLGPGQAYEQYF. DNA of the CDR3: TGTGCCAGCAGCTTAGGGCCAGGACAGGCGTACGAGCAGTACTTC.

This sequence joins TRBV2 and TRBJ2-7, with 7 bases lining up with TRBD1. CDR3 length: 13 residues. Germline loops: CDR1 SNHLY, CDR2 FYNNEI. V shed 6 bases and J 6 bases; nucleotides not matched to a gene: 8. The CDR3 DNA is TGTGCCAGCAGCGGACAGGAGTTCAGCGAGCAGTACTTC. Protein: CASSGQEFSEQYF.

This chain links TRBV7-8 with TRBJ1-5, with TRBD1 identical over 9 bases. This CDR3 is 15 amino acids long. CDR1 is SGHVS, CDR2 FQNEAQ, per germline. V lost 5 bases to trimming and J lost 6 bases; unmatched junction nucleotides: 8. CDR3 residues: CASSKETGGFQPQHF. The CDR3 nucleotides read TGTGCCAGCAGCAAGGAGACAGGGGGATTTCAGCCCCAGCATTTT.

This chain joins TRBV10-1 and TRBJ2-1, with 9 bases that match TRBD2. Trimming removed 0 bases from V and 3 bases from J; junction bases left unmatched: 9. Germline values: CDR1 WNHNN, CDR2 SYGVQD (reference sequence). This CDR3 spans 18 amino acids. The CDR3 loop is CASSESRSGRTHYNEQFF. The CDR3 nucleotides read TGCGCCAGCAGTGAGTCGCGAAGCGGGAGGACTCACTACAATGAGCAGTTCTTC.

The chain links TRBV27 to TRBJ1-1, with D uncertain. V gave up 0 bases and J gave up 3 bases, with 11 bases separating them. Germline CDR1 MNHEY, CDR2 SMNVEV (reference sequence). CDR3 size: 15 residues. CDR3 residues: CASSLSAGLHTEAFF. The CDR3 DNA follows: TGTGCCAGCAGTTTATCCGCAGGTCTGCACACTGAAGCTTTCTTT.

The chain is built from TRBV5-1 and TRBJ1-1, with no clear D. Germline assignment: CDR1 SGHRS and CDR2 YFSETQ. The CDR3 is 18 residues long. The V and J ends lost 2 bases and 1 base respectively, with 21 bases between them. The CDR3 sequence: CASSFKSDTVRSNTEAFF. As DNA, the CDR3 is TGCGCCAGCAGCTTTAAATCCGATACGGTCAGGTCGAACACTGAAGCTTTCTTT.

This rearrangement joins TRBV5-4 to TRBJ1-6; D gene unclear. This CDR3 contains 14 residues. Germline CDR1 and CDR2: SGHNT and YYREEE (reference sequence). Trimming removed 6 bases from V and 5 bases from J, with 12 bases in between. This CDR3 reads CASTLLGNNSPLHF. In DNA form, the CDR3 reads TGTGCCAGCACCCTATTGGGCAATAATTCACCCCTCCACTTT.

The gene calls are TRBV28 and TRBJ2-7; TRBD2 might be the D (6 bases). CDR1 MDHEN and CDR2 SYDVKM come from the germline V gene. V lost 5 bases to trimming and J lost 0 bases, with 14 bases between them. The CDR3 has 15 amino acids. The chain's CDR3 is CASSAPGLISYEQYF. DNA of the CDR3: TGTGCCAGCAGTGCACCGGGACTTATCTCCTACGAGCAGTACTTC.